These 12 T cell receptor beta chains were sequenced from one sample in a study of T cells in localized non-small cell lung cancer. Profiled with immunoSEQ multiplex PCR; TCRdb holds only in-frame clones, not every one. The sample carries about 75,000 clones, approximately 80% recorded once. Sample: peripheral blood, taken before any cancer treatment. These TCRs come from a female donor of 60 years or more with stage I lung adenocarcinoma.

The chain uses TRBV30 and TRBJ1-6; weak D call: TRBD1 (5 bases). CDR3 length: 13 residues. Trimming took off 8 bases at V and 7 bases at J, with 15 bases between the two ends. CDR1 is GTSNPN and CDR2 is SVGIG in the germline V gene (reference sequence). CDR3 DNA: TGTGCCCTTCAGGGAGGCAGAAATTCACCCCTCCACTTT. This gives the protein CALQGGRNSPLHF.

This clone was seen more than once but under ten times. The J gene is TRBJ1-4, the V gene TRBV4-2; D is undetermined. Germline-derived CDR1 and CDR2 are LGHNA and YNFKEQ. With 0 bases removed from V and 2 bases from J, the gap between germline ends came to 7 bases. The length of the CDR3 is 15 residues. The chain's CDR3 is CASSQDWLTNEKLFF. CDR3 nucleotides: TGTGCCAGCAGCCAAGATTGGCTGACTAATGAAAAACTGTTTTTT.

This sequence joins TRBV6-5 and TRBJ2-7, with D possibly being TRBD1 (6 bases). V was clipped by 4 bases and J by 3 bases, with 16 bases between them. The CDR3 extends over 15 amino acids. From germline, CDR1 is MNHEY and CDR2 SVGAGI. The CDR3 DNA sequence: TGTGCCAGCAGTTCGCCGGGACAAAAACTCTACGAGCAGTACTTC. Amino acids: CASSSPGQKLYEQYF.

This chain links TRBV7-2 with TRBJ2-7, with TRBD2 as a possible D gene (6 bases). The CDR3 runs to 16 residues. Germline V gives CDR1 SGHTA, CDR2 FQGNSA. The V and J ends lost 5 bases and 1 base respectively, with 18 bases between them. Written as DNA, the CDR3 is TGTGCCAGCAGCCAATTCCGACGGGAGAGGTCCTACGAGCAGTACTTC. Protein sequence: CASSQFRRERSYEQYF. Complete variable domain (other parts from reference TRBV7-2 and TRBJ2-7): GAGVSQSPSNKVTEKGKDVELRCDPISGHTALYWYRQSLGQGLEFLIYFQGNSAPDKSGLPSDRFSAERTGGSVSTLTIQRTQQEDSAVYLCASSQFRRERSYEQYFGPGTRLTVT.

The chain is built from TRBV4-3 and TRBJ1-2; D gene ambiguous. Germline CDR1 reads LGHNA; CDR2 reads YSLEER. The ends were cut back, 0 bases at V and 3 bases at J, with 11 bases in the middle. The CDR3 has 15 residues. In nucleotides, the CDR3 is TGCGCCAGCAGCCAAGACCACAGCCCGGACTATGGCTACACCTTC. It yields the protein CASSQDHSPDYGYTF.

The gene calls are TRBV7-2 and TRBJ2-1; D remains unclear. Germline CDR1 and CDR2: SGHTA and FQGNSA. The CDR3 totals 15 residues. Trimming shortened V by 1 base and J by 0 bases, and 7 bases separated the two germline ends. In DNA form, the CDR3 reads TGTGCCAGCAGCTTAGTCGGAACCTCCTACAATGAGCAGTTCTTC. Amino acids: CASSLVGTSYNEQFF. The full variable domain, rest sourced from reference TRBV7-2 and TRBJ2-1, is GAGVSQSPSNKVTEKGKDVELRCDPISGHTALYWYRQSLGQGLEFLIYFQGNSAPDKSGLPSDRFSAERTGGSVSTLTIQRTQQEDSAVYLCASSLVGTSYNEQFFGPGTRLTVL.

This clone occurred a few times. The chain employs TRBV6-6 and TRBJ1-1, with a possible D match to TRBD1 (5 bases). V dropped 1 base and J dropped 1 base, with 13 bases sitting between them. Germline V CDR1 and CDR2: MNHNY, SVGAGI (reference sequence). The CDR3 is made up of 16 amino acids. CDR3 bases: TGTGCCAGCAGTTACTTTTTGAGGGGATCGAACACTGAAGCTTTCTTT. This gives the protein CASSYFLRGSNTEAFF.

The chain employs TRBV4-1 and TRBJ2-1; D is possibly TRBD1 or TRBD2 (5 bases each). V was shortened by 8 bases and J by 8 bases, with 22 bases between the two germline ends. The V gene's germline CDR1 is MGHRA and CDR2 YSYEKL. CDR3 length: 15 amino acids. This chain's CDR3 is CASRDEMMVADEQFF. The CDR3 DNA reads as TGCGCCAGCCGGGACGAAATGATGGTGGCCGATGAGCAGTTCTTC.

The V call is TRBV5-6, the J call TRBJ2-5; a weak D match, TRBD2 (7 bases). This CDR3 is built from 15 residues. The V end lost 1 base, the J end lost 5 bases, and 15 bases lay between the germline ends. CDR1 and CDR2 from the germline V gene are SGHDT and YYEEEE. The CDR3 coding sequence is TGTGCCAGCAGCTTGCAACGGGGGGCTACGGAGACCCAGTACTTC. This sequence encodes CASSLQRGATETQYF.

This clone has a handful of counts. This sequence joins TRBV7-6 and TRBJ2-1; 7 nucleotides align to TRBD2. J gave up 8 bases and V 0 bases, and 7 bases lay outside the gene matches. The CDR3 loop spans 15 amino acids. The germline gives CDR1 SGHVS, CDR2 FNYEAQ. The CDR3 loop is CASSLAGGPLDEQFF. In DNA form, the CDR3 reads TGTGCCAGCAGCTTAGCGGGAGGGCCCTTGGATGAGCAGTTCTTC. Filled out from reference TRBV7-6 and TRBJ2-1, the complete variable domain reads GAGVSQSPRYKVTKRGQDVALRCDPISGHVSLYWYRQALGQGPEFLTYFNYEAQQDKSGLPNDRFSAERPEGSISTLTIQRTEQRDSAMYRCASSLAGGPLDEQFFGPGTRLTVL.

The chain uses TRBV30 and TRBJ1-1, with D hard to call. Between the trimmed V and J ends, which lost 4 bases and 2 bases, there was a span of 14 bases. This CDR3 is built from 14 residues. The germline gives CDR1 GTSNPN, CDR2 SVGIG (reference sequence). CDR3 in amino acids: CAWNHRVVNTEAFF. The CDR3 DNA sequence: TGTGCCTGGAACCACCGGGTCGTTAACACTGAAGCTTTCTTT.

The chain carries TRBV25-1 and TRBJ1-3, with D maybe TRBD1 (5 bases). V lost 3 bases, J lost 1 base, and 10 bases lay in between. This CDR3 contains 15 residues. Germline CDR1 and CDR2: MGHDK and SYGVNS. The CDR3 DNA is TGTGCCAGCAGTGATCATGGGGGTTCTGGAAACACCATATATTTT. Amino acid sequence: CASSDHGGSGNTIYF. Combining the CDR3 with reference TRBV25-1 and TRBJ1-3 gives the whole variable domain EADIYQTPRYLVIGTGKKITLECSQTMGHDKMYWYQQDPGMELHLIHYSYGVNSTEKGDLSSESTVSRIRTEHFPLTLESARPSHTSQYLCASSDHGGSGNTIYFGEGSWLTVV.